The next 22 T cell receptor beta chains were all read from a single sample in a study of CD8+ T cells in alopecia areata. After isolation, RNA underwent reverse transcription to generate cDNA as the sequencing template. The table came from immunoSEQ multiplex PCR; TCRdb's copy has only in-frame clones and leaves some out. The repertoire holds more than 95,000 clones, with 61% as singletons. Sample treatment: oral pan-JAK inhibitor, 5-10 mg twice daily. The input for sequencing was CD4+ T cells sorted from blood, taken at week 4, from a patient treated with tofacitinib. These receptors were taken from a human donor with alopecia areata.

This clone was found a few times. V and J are TRBV10-3 and TRBJ2-3; D remains ambiguous. Germline CDR1 ENHRY, CDR2 SYGVKD. This CDR3 spans 13 amino acids. The V end was cut by 2 bases, the J end by 6 bases, with 9 bases between. The CDR3 DNA follows: TGTGCCATCAGTGAGGAAACGAGTGATACGCAGTATTTT. Its protein is CAISEETSDTQYF.

The chain couples TRBV11-2 to TRBJ1-6, with D perhaps TRBD1 (5 bases). Germline V gives CDR1 SGHAT, CDR2 FQNNGV. V dropped 4 bases and J dropped 10 bases, with 14 bases sitting between them. CDR3 length: 14 amino acids. The CDR3 region is CASSSRDPRSPLHF. CDR3 DNA sequence: TGTGCCAGCAGCTCCCGGGACCCTCGGTCACCCCTCCACTTT.

The chain is built from TRBV7-9 and TRBJ1-5, with 9 bases that match TRBD1. The CDR3 runs to 15 residues. V trimming: 2 bases; J trimming: 1 base; junction bases outside the gene matches: 0. From germline, CDR1 is SEHNR and CDR2 FQNEAQ (reference sequence). The CDR3 spells CASSLTGGSNQPQHF. In nucleotides, the CDR3 is TGTGCCAGCAGCTTAACAGGGGGCAGCAATCAGCCCCAGCATTTT.

V gene TRBV23-1 combines with J gene TRBJ1-6, with no clear D. TRBV23-1 is assigned to the ORF class and has an uncertain function. Between the trimmed V and J ends, which lost 4 bases and 9 bases, there was a span of 10 bases. This CDR3 contains 13 residues. The CDR3 DNA sequence: TGCGCCAGCAGTCTGGCGGCGTCTTCACCCCTCCACTTT. It specifies CASSLAASSPLHF.

This chain joins TRBV29-1 and TRBJ1-2, with D maybe TRBD1 (6 bases). Trimming shortened V by 4 bases and J by 0 bases, and 9 bases separated the two germline ends. Germline lookup yields CDR1 SQVTM and CDR2 ANQGSEA. The CDR3 is 13 amino acids. CDR3 residues: CSVAAGANYGYTF. The CDR3 DNA follows: TGCAGCGTTGCGGCAGGGGCTAACTATGGCTACACCTTC.

The gene calls are TRBV19 and TRBJ1-1; D ambiguous. The CDR3 extends over 14 amino acids. Trimming pared 5 bases from V and 1 base from J, leaving 11 bases between. CDR1 and CDR2 (germline): LNHDA, SQIVND (reference sequence). The CDR3 reads CASSFQTRNTEAFF. CDR3 coding DNA: TGTGCCAGTAGTTTTCAGACCCGGAACACTGAAGCTTTCTTT.

This sequence joins TRBV7-2 and TRBJ2-7; D is undetermined. Germline V gene lookup returns CDR1 SGHTA and CDR2 FQGNSA. V was cut by 4 bases and J by 7 bases, with 8 bases left in between. CDR3 length equals 11 residues. Here the CDR3 reads CASSSAWEQYF. CDR3 in DNA: TGTGCCAGCAGCTCCGCTTGGGAGCAGTACTTC.

CDR3 residues: CASSITKGARQPQHF. As DNA, the CDR3 is TGTGCCAGTAGTATAACTAAGGGGGCAAGGCAGCCCCAGCATTTT. This chain uses TRBV19 with TRBJ1-5; 7 bases are a match to TRBD1. CDR1 is LNHDA, CDR2 SQIVND, per germline (reference sequence). After removal of 2 bases from V and 7 bases from J, the junction contained 8 bases not matched to a gene. CDR3 length equals 15 residues.

The chain joins TRBV19 to TRBJ1-2; D possibly corresponds to TRBD1 (5 bases). Germline loops: CDR1 LNHDA, CDR2 SQIVND (reference sequence). The CDR3 spans 14 residues. V shed 5 bases and J shed 7 bases, with 17 bases lying between them. The DNA for the CDR3 is TGTGCCAGTAGTCCCCAGACCCCAGGGTCTGGCTACACCTTC. This codes for CASSPQTPGSGYTF.

This clone was detected a few times. The chain employs TRBV7-2 and TRBJ1-5; TRBD1 agrees at 7 bases. Per germline, CDR1 SGHTA and CDR2 FQGNSA. The CDR3 spans 14 residues. J gave up 2 bases and V 5 bases, and 3 bases lay outside the gene matches. The CDR3 DNA follows: TGTGCCAGCAGCCCGACAGGGCGCAATCAGCCCCAGCATTTT. Protein: CASSPTGRNQPQHF.

This clone occurred a few times. The chain employs TRBV27 and TRBJ2-1; D might be TRBD1 or TRBD2, each matching 5 bases. Germline CDR1 and CDR2: MNHEY and SMNVEV (reference sequence). The length of the CDR3 is 17 residues. The V end was cut by 6 bases, the J end by 3 bases, with 21 bases between. The CDR3 loop reads CASRPTRGGGHYNEQFF. CDR3 coding DNA: TGTGCCAGCAGGCCCACCCGTGGTGGGGGTCACTACAATGAGCAGTTCTTC.

By its share, this clone is medium-sized. This chain joins TRBV6-5 and TRBJ2-2; D call uncertain. This CDR3 has 15 residues. V lost 0 bases, J lost 5 bases, and 10 bases lay in between. CDR1 and CDR2 (germline): MNHEY, SVGAGI. The CDR3 bases are TGTGCCAGCAGTTACTCTTGGGGAACTACCGGGGAGCTGTTTTTT. Residues: CASSYSWGTTGELFF.

The rearrangement uses TRBV5-4 and TRBJ1-2, with D perhaps TRBD1 (6 bases). The CDR3 loop spans 12 amino acids. Germline assignment: CDR1 SGHNT and CDR2 YYREEE (reference sequence). With 4 bases removed from V and 7 bases from J, the gap between germline ends came to 11 bases. CDR3 sequence: CASSTSGVGYTF. DNA of the CDR3: TGTGCCAGCAGCACCTCAGGGGTTGGCTACACCTTC.

The rearrangement links TRBV6-6 to TRBJ1-5; the D is unclear. The V end was cut by 10 bases, the J end by 0 bases, with 10 bases between. The CDR3 sequence is 13 residues long. Germline lookup yields CDR1 MNHNY and CDR2 SVGAGI (reference sequence). CDR3 in DNA: TGTGCCACCCGACCCTATAGCAATCAGCCCCAGCATTTT. As protein: CATRPYSNQPQHF.

There are a few counts of this clone. The genes are TRBV4-3 and TRBJ2-1, with a weak D call TRBD1 (6 bases). This CDR3 contains 12 residues. The V gene lost 3 bases and the J gene lost 9 bases, with 9 bases spanning the gap. Germline V gives CDR1 LGHNA, CDR2 YSLEER. Here the CDR3 reads CASSQQGSEQFF. In DNA, the CDR3 is TGCGCCAGCAGCCAGCAGGGGTCTGAGCAGTTCTTC.

The chain has TRBV30 and TRBJ1-2; the D is unclear. The CDR3 is 13 amino acids. The germline V gene has CDR1 GTSNPN and CDR2 SVGIG (reference sequence). The germline V and J ends were trimmed by 1 base and 5 bases, with 11 bases remaining between them. CDR3 in amino acids: CAWSASHAYGYTF. As DNA, the CDR3 is TGTGCCTGGAGTGCGTCACATGCGTATGGCTACACCTTC.

This clone was counted only a few times. Written as DNA, the CDR3 is TGCGCCAGCAGCCTAGGGGGAGTAGCGGCCTCCTACGAGCAGTACTTC. It yields the protein CASSLGGVAASYEQYF. This chain joins TRBV4-3 and TRBJ2-7; D tentatively reads TRBD1 or TRBD2 (6 bases each). The CDR3 sequence is 16 residues long. CDR1 and CDR2 from the germline V gene are LGHNA and YSLEER. V was shortened by 4 bases and J by 0 bases, with 16 bases between the two germline ends.

The chain is built from TRBV29-1 and TRBJ1-1, with D maybe TRBD1 (5 bases). This CDR3 is 14 amino acids long. V lost 4 bases and J 4 bases, leaving 16 bases between the germline ends. Germline V gene data show CDR1 as SQVTM and CDR2 as ANQGSEA. CDR3 sequence reads: CSVGPPGGTTEAFF. The CDR3 nucleotides read TGCAGCGTTGGCCCCCCGGGTGGGACCACTGAAGCTTTCTTT.

The sample holds one count of this clone. V is TRBV7-9 and J is TRBJ2-3; D is possibly TRBD2 (5 bases). Per the germline V gene, CDR1 is SEHNR and CDR2 is FQNEAQ (reference sequence). The CDR3 extends over 14 amino acids. The V end lost 3 bases, the J end lost 3 bases, and 10 bases lay between the germline ends. CDR3 DNA sequence: TGTGCCAGCAGCTTTTTCCGGGAAACAGATACGCAGTATTTT. As protein: CASSFFRETDTQYF.

This sequence joins TRBV10-1 and TRBJ2-1; weak D call: TRBD1 (5 bases). Trimming took 7 bases from V and 4 from J, leaving 20 bases between them. CDR1 is WNHNN and CDR2 is SYGVQD in the germline V gene (reference sequence). The CDR3 sequence is 16 residues long. CDR3 nucleotide sequence: TGCGCCAGCATTGCCCAGATCAAGGGGTTTTACAATGAGCAGTTCTTC. It is translated as CASIAQIKGFYNEQFF.

This clone was counted once. The J gene is TRBJ2-7, the V gene TRBV18; D remains unclear. The CDR3 loop spans 11 amino acids. The V and J ends lost 3 bases and 2 bases respectively, with 2 bases between them. CDR1 is KGHSH and CDR2 is LQKENI in the germline V gene. The chain's CDR3 is CASSPTYEQYF. The CDR3 bases are TGTGCCAGCTCACCCACCTACGAGCAGTACTTC.

The rearrangement links TRBV5-5 to TRBJ2-5; TRBD1 is a possible D gene (5 bases). CDR1 and CDR2 from the germline V gene are SGHKS and YYEKEE (reference sequence). CDR3 length: 13 residues. The V end was cut by 2 bases, the J end by 4 bases, with 9 bases between. The CDR3 DNA reads as TGTGCCAGCAGCTTAGTCAGGGCAGAGACCCAGTACTTC. Amino acids: CASSLVRAETQYF.